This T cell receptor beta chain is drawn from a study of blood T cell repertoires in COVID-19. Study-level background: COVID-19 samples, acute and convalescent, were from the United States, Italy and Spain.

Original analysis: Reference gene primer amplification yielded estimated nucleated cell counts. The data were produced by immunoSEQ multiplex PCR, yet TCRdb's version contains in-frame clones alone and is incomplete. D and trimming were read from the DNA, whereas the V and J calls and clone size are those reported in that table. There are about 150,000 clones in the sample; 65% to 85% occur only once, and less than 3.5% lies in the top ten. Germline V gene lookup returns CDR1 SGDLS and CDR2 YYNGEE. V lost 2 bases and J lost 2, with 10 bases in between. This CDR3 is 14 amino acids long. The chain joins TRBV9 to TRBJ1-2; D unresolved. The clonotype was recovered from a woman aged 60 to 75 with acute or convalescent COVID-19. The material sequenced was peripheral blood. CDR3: CASSVTEVNYGYTF. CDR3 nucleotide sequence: TGTGCCAGCAGCGTGACGGAGGTCAACTATGGCTACACCTTC.